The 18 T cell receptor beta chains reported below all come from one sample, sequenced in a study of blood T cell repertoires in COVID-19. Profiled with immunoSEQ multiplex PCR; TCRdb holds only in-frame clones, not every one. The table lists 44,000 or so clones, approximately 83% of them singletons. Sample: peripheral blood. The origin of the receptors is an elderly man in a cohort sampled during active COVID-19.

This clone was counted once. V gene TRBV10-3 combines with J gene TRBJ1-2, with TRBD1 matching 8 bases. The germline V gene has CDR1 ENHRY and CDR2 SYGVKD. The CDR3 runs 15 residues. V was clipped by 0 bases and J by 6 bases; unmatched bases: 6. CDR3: CAISESTGEVNGYTF. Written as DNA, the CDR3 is TGTGCCATCAGTGAGTCGACAGGGGAAGTTAATGGCTACACCTTC.

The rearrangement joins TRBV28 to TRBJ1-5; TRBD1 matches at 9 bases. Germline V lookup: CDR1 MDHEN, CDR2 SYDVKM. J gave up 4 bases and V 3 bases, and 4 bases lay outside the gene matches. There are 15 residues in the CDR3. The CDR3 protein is CASSFPGTGNQPQHF. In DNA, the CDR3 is TGTGCCAGCAGTTTTCCCGGGACAGGGAATCAGCCCCAGCATTTT.

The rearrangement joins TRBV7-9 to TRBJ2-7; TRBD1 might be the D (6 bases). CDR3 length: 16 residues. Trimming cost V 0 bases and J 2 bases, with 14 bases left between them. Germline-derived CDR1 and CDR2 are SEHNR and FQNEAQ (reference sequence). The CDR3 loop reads CASSLAWGLKAYEQYF. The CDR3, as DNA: TGTGCCAGCAGCTTAGCGTGGGGGCTCAAAGCCTACGAGCAGTACTTC.

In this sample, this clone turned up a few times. CDR3 nucleotides: TGTGCCAGCTCACCCCGGACAGGCGGCGACGAGCAGTACTTC. Its translation is CASSPRTGGDEQYF. The rearrangement uses TRBV18 and TRBJ2-7; 7 bases agree with TRBD1. The germline gives CDR1 KGHSH, CDR2 LQKENI. Losses at the gene ends were 3 bases for V and 5 bases for J; bases not matched to a gene: 7. CDR3 length equals 14 residues.

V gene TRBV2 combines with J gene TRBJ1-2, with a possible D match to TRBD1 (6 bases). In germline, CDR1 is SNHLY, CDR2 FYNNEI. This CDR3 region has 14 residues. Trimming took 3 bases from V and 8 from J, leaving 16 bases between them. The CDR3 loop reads CASSELAGAQGYTF. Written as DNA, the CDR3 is TGTGCCAGCAGTGAGCTAGCAGGGGCACAAGGCTACACCTTC.

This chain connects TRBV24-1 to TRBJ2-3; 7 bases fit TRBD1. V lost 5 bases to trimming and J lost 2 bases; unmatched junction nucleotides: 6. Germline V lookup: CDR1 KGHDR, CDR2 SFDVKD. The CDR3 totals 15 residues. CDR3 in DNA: TGTGCCACCAGTGGGGGGACAGACTTCACAGATACGCAGTATTTT. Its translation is CATSGGTDFTDTQYF.

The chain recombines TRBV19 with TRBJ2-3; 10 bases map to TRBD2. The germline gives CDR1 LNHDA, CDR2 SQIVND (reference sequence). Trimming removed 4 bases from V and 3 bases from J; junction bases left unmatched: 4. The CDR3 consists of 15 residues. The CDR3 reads CASSKRGGKTDTQYF. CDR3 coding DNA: TGTGCCAGTAGTAAGCGGGGGGGCAAGACAGATACGCAGTATTTT.

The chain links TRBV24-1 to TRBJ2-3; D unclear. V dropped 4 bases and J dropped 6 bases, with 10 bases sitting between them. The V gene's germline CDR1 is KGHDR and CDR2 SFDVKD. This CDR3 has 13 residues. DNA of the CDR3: TGTGCCACCAGTGAGACTCGGCCGGATACGCAGTATTTT. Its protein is CATSETRPDTQYF.

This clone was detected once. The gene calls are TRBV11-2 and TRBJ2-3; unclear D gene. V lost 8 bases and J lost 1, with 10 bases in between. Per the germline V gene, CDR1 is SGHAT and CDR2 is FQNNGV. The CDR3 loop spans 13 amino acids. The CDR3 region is CASGPLRTDTQYF. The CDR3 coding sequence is TGTGCCAGCGGGCCCCTCCGCACAGATACGCAGTATTTT.

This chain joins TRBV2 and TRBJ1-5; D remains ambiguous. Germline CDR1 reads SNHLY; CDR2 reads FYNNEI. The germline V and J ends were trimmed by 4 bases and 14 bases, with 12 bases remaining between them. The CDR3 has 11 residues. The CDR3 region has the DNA TGTGCCAGCAGTGGCCGGGGTGGAAAGCATTTT. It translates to CASSGRGGKHF.

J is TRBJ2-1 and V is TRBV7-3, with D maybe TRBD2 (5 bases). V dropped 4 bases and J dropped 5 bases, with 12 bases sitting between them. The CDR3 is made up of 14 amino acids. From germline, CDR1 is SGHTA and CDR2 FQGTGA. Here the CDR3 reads CASSSPDWNNEQFF. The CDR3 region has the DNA TGTGCCAGCAGCTCTCCGGACTGGAACAATGAGCAGTTCTTC.

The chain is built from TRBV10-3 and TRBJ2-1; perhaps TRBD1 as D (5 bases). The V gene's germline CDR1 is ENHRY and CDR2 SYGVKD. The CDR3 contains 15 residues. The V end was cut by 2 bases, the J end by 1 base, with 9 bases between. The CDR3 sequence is CAISEHQGSYNEQFF. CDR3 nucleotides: TGTGCCATCAGTGAGCACCAGGGATCCTACAATGAGCAGTTCTTC.

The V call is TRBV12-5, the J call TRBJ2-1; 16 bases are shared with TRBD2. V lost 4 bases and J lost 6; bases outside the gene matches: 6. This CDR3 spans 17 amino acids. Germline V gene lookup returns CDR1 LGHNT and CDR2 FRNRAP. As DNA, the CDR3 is TGTGCTAGTGGTTCCTCCGGGACTAGCGGGGGGGCCAATGAGCAGTTCTTC. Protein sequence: CASGSSGTSGGANEQFF.

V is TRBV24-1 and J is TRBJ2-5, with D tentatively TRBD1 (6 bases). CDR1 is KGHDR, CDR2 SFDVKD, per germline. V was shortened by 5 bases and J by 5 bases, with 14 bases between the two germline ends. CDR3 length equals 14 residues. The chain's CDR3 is CATSGSGAGETQYF. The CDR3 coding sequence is TGTGCCACCAGTGGGTCAGGGGCCGGGGAGACCCAGTACTTC.

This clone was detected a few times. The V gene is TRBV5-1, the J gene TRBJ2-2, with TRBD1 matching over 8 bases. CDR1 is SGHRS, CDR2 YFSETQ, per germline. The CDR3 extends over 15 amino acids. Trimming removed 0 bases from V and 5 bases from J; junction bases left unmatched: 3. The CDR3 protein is CASSLAQGETGELFF. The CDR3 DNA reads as TGCGCCAGCAGCTTGGCACAGGGGGAGACCGGGGAGCTGTTTTTT.

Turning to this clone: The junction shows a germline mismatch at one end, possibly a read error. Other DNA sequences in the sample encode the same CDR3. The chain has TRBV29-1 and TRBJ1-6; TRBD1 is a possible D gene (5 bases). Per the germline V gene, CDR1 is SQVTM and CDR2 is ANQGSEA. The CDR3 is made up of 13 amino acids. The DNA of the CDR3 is TGTAGCGTTGGGGCAAGTAATAATTCACCCCTCCACTTT. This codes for CSVGASNNSPLHF.

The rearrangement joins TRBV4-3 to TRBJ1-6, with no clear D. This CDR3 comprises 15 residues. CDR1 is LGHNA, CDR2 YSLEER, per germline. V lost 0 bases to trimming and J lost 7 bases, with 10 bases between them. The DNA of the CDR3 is TGCGCCAGCAGCCAAGATCGGCAGCGAAATTCACCCCTCCACTTT. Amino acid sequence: CASSQDRQRNSPLHF.

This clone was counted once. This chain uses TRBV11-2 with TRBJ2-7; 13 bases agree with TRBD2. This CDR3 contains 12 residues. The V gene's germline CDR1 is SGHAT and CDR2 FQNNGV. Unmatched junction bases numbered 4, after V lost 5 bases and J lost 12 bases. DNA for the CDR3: TGTGCCAGCAGCCGACTAGCGGGAGGTGTGTACTTC. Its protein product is CASSRLAGGVYF. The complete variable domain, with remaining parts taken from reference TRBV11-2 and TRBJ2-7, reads EAGVAQSPRYKIIEKRQSVAFWCNPISGHATLYWYQQILGQGPKLLIQFQNNGVVDDSQLPKDRFSAERLKGVDSTLKIQPAKLEDSAVYLCASSRLAGGVYFGPGTRLTVT.